The 21 T cell receptor beta chains in this list originate from one sample, sequenced in a study of CD8+ T cells in alopecia areata. Noted treatment: oral pan-JAK inhibitor, 5-10 mg twice daily. Following extraction, RNA underwent reverse transcription to cDNA, which served as the sequencing template. Sequenced by immunoSEQ multiplex PCR; TCRdb stores in-frame clones only, minus some. The sample includes around 140,000 clones, about 59% of them seen just once. The sequencing here drew on CD8+ T cells sorted from blood, taken at week 4, from a patient treated with tofacitinib. The source is a human donor with alopecia areata.

This clone rates as large (0.1 to 1%). Other DNA sequences of this sample code for an identical CDR3. The genes are TRBV6-1 and TRBJ2-6, with D perhaps TRBD2 (6 bases). Germline CDR1 and CDR2: MNHNS and SASEGT. V lost 3 bases and J 4 bases, leaving 10 bases between the germline ends. There are 15 residues in the CDR3. CDR3 nucleotides: TGTGCCAGCAGTGAGGGGGGTACCGGGGCCAACGTCCTGACTTTC. Protein product: CASSEGGTGANVLTF.

The CDR3 region is CASSQDPGTLEQYF. The CDR3 DNA sequence: TGTGCCAGCAGCCAAGATCCCGGGACCCTTGAGCAGTACTTC. The chain uses TRBV9 and TRBJ2-7; either TRBD1 or TRBD2 may supply D (5 bases each). V shed 4 bases and J shed 7 bases, with 18 bases lying between them. There are 14 residues in the CDR3. Looked up from germline, CDR1 is SGDLS and CDR2 is YYNGEE.

V and J are TRBV7-6 and TRBJ2-7; D unclear. The CDR3 sequence is 14 residues long. Deletions cut 1 base from V and 1 base from J, with 8 bases between. CDR1 is SGHVS, CDR2 FNYEAQ, per germline. The CDR3 spells CASSLEGSSYEQYF. The CDR3 coding sequence is TGTGCCAGCAGCTTAGAGGGCAGTTCCTACGAGCAGTACTTC.

The CDR3: CASSSSSLDFQETQYF. In DNA form, the CDR3 reads TGCGCCAGCAGCTCCTCCTCACTAGACTTCCAAGAGACCCAGTACTTC. The chain couples TRBV5-1 to TRBJ2-5; possibly TRBD2 for D (5 bases). Trimming cost V 3 bases and J 1 base, with 16 bases left between them. Germline CDR1 is SGHRS and CDR2 is YFSETQ. CDR3 length: 16 residues.

The chain couples TRBV27 to TRBJ2-3; no reliable D call. The CDR3 loop spans 18 amino acids. V was shortened by 0 bases and J by 0 bases, with 16 bases between the two germline ends. In germline, CDR1 is MNHEY, CDR2 SMNVEV (reference sequence). In DNA, the CDR3 is TGTGCCAGCAGTTTATCCTCCCCAGGAGCGCTAAGCACAGATACGCAGTATTTT. Protein: CASSLSSPGALSTDTQYF.

This clone was picked up a small number of times. The chain recombines TRBV9 with TRBJ1-1, with D unclear. The V end was cut by 0 bases, the J end by 12 bases, with 15 bases between. Germline CDR1 is SGDLS and CDR2 is YYNGEE. The CDR3 covers 13 residues. The CDR3 loop is CASSVGWESGTFF. DNA of the CDR3: TGTGCCAGCAGCGTAGGGTGGGAAAGTGGGACTTTCTTT.

The sample holds a few counts of this clone. V gene TRBV6-5 combines with J gene TRBJ2-1, with TRBD1 identical over 8 bases. Trimming took 6 bases from V and 4 from J; bases not matched to a gene: 8. Germline assignment: CDR1 MNHEY and CDR2 SVGAGI. The CDR3 is made up of 15 amino acids. The CDR3 loop reads CASSPGGLLYNEQFF. For the CDR3, the DNA is TGTGCCAGCAGCCCAGGGGGCCTTCTGTACAATGAGCAGTTCTTC.

The J gene is TRBJ1-1, the V gene TRBV30; TRBD1 might be the D (5 bases). The germline V gene has CDR1 GTSNPN and CDR2 SVGIG (reference sequence). The CDR3 spans 13 residues. Trimming removed 2 bases from V and 4 bases from J, with 11 bases in between. CDR3 region: CAWSTGGITEAFF. CDR3 DNA sequence: TGTGCCTGGAGTACGGGGGGGATCACTGAAGCTTTCTTT.

This chain connects TRBV7-8 to TRBJ2-1; no clear D gene. The V end was cut by 7 bases, the J end by 2 bases, with 18 bases between. Germline CDR1 and CDR2: SGHVS and FQNEAQ. This CDR3 is built from 16 residues. CDR3 nucleotides: TGTGCCAGCACCCCCCAGACCCAAAGGCCCTACAATGAGCAGTTCTTC. Amino acids: CASTPQTQRPYNEQFF.

This clone was recorded a few times. The CDR3 DNA is TGTGCCAGCAGCTCCTCGAGCAGGGGAACCACTGAAGCTTTCTTT. Translated: CASSSSSRGTTEAFF. The chain has TRBV13 and TRBJ1-1; D might be TRBD1 (6 bases). Germline assignment: CDR1 PRHDT and CDR2 FYEKMQ (reference sequence). The CDR3 covers 15 residues. V was trimmed by 4 bases and J by 4 bases, leaving 16 bases between them.

The V call is TRBV5-6, the J call TRBJ1-1, with no clear D. The CDR3 runs to 14 residues. V lost 0 bases and J lost 1, with 7 bases in between. CDR1 is SGHDT, CDR2 YYEEEE, per germline. The DNA for the CDR3 is TGTGCCAGCAGCTTGGCCGCCCAGAACACTGAAGCTTTCTTT. Translating gives CASSLAAQNTEAFF.

This chain uses TRBV9 with TRBJ2-3, with D perhaps matching TRBD1 (5 bases). Trimming removed 0 bases from V and 1 base from J, with 9 bases in between. Germline-derived CDR1 and CDR2 are SGDLS and YYNGEE. The CDR3 is made up of 15 amino acids. The CDR3 here is CASSVEGYGTDTQYF. CDR3 DNA sequence: TGTGCCAGCAGCGTAGAGGGGTATGGCACAGATACGCAGTATTTT. Variable domain in full (rest from reference TRBV9 and TRBJ2-3): DSGVTQTPKHLITATGQRVTLRCSPRSGDLSVYWYQQSLDQGLQFLIQYYNGEERAKGNILERFSAQQFPDLHSELNLSSLELGDSALYFCASSVEGYGTDTQYFGPGTRLTVL.

This clone has a handful of counts. In DNA form, the CDR3 reads TGCGCCAGCAGCCAAAGGACAGATTACAATGAGCAGTTCTTC. Translation: CASSQRTDYNEQFF. The chain uses TRBV4-1 and TRBJ2-1; D may be TRBD1 (6 bases). V lost 2 bases and J lost 4, with 9 bases in between. CDR1 MGHRA and CDR2 YSYEKL come from the germline V gene. This CDR3 has 14 residues.

CDR3 protein: CASSSPPGGSGANVLTF. The CDR3 DNA sequence: TGTGCCAGCAGCTCCCCCCCTGGTGGCTCTGGGGCCAACGTCCTGACTTTC. This rearrangement joins TRBV9 to TRBJ2-6; D is uncertain. CDR3 length equals 17 residues. In germline, CDR1 is SGDLS, CDR2 YYNGEE. Deletions cut 4 bases from V and 0 bases from J, with 14 bases between.

The chain is built from TRBV7-8 and TRBJ2-5; D is unclear. This CDR3 is built from 13 residues. Trimming stripped 5 bases from V and 2 bases from J, with 9 bases between. CDR1 and CDR2 from the germline V gene are SGHVS and FQNEAQ. As DNA, the CDR3 is TGTGCCAGCAGCCCGGCACTACAAGAGACCCAGTACTTC. Its protein is CASSPALQETQYF.

The chain uses TRBV6-6 and TRBJ1-4; D is undetermined. Trimming took 5 bases from V and 5 from J, leaving 12 bases between them. CDR3 length equals 14 residues. CDR1 and CDR2 from the germline V gene are MNHNY and SVGAGI (reference sequence). In DNA form, the CDR3 reads TGTGCCAGCAGTGATTTGAGAGGGAATGAAAAACTGTTTTTT. Translated, it gives CASSDLRGNEKLFF.

The chain uses TRBV27 and TRBJ2-5; D ambiguous. With 5 bases removed from V and 0 bases from J, the gap between germline ends came to 10 bases. Germline V gene data show CDR1 as MNHEY and CDR2 as SMNVEV (reference sequence). CDR3 length equals 14 residues. CDR3 loop: CASSTTHNQETQYF. In DNA form, the CDR3 reads TGTGCCAGCAGTACGACCCACAACCAAGAGACCCAGTACTTC.

V usage is TRBV27 and J usage is TRBJ2-7; 9 bases fit TRBD1. The CDR3 extends over 14 amino acids. Germline V gives CDR1 MNHEY, CDR2 SMNVEV (reference sequence). V trimming: 6 bases; J trimming: 9 bases; junction bases outside the gene matches: 12. The CDR3 here is CASSPDRGIPTQYF. CDR3 DNA sequence: TGTGCCAGCAGCCCGGACAGGGGCATACCTACGCAGTACTTC.

The rearrangement links TRBV10-3 to TRBJ1-1; the D gene is possibly TRBD1 (5 bases). The CDR3 covers 15 residues. V gave up 2 bases and J gave up 8 bases, with 18 bases separating them. Germline-derived CDR1 and CDR2 are ENHRY and SYGVKD. In DNA, the CDR3 is TGTGCCATCAGTGAGCCACCCAACACGGAGGGGGAAGCTTTCTTT. Translation gives CAISEPPNTEGEAFF.

The rearrangement uses TRBV6-1 and TRBJ2-1, with no clear D. This CDR3 is built from 10 residues. V was shortened by 7 bases and J by 8 bases, with 6 bases between the two germline ends. CDR1 MNHNS and CDR2 SASEGT come from the germline V gene. The CDR3 is CASISYEQFF. The CDR3 coding sequence is TGTGCCAGCATCAGCTATGAGCAGTTCTTC.

The rearrangement links TRBV25-1 to TRBJ1-2; perhaps TRBD1 as D (5 bases). The CDR3 covers 14 residues. CDR1 and CDR2 from the germline V gene are MGHDK and SYGVNS. V was clipped by 5 bases and J by 0 bases, with 10 bases between them. For the CDR3, the DNA is TGTGCCAGCAGTTGGGGGGAGACTAACTATGGCTACACCTTC. The encoded protein is CASSWGETNYGYTF.